This TCR beta chain was documented in a study of blood T cell repertoires in COVID-19. The wider study: Nucleic acid was either cDNA or gDNA, and it came from T cells, B-cell-depleted T cells, or PBMCs.

As processed by the authors: Amplification of reference gene primers provided the estimated nucleated cell counts. The repertoire was sequenced with immunoSEQ multiplex PCR; TCRdb's copy has only in-frame clones and lacks some. Clonal size and the V and J genes are those of that table, whereas D and trimming came from the DNA. The profile shows about 180,000 clones, 80% to 90% of them singletons. Looked up from germline, CDR1 is SQVTM and CDR2 is ANQGSEA. V lost 6 bases and J 2 bases, leaving 17 bases between the germline ends. There are 14 residues in the CDR3. Sequencing was done on a sample of peripheral blood. The chain uses TRBV29-1 and TRBJ2-7; a possible D gene is TRBD2 (6 bases). This clonotype originated in a young man who had recovered from COVID-19. In DNA, the CDR3 is TGCAGCGTGATACCTCACGGGGGTCCCTACGAGCAGTACTTC. Translated: CSVIPHGGPYEQYF.